The T cell receptor beta chain described here comes from a study of cytomegalovirus exposure and HLA in healthy donors. While unrecorded immune exposures were likely, the donors were nominally healthy when sampled. A word on this clone: Antigen unknown.

General study findings and limits: Generally TCR sequences proved uncommon, though certain public TCRs appeared in numerous donors. The study put some 150 TCR beta chains on its list as cytomegalovirus-associated.

PCR involved 60 Vbeta and 13 Jbeta primers. Study processing details: Counted up in a later analysis, unique TCR beta chains came to roughly 80 million, with around 11 million shared. The assay was immunoSEQ multiplex PCR, and TCRdb's table has in-frame clones only and misses some. V and J calls and clone size are given by that table; D and trimming were obtained from the DNA. The sample contains some 140,000 clones, more than 75% of which appear only once. The sequence was collected from a woman under 40 in good health and CMV-seronegative. Source material: PBMCs.

CDR3 loop: CASQGIWVGELFF. DNA of the CDR3: TGTGCCAGCCAGGGAATATGGGTTGGGGAGCTGTTTTTT. The gene calls are TRBV19 and TRBJ2-2; possibly TRBD1 for D (5 bases). This CDR3 comprises 13 residues. Trimming pared 9 bases from V and 8 bases from J, leaving 16 bases between. Germline V gene data show CDR1 as LNHDA and CDR2 as SQIVND (reference sequence).